This T cell receptor (beta chain) is from a study of blood T cell repertoires in COVID-19. Overall study context: Samples representing acute and convalescent COVID-19 were sourced from the United States, Italy and Spain.

Data came from immunoSEQ multiplex PCR; TCRdb stores just in-frame clones and leaves some out. The data show 180,000 or so clones, with around 85% seen just once and 8% to 10% held by the top ten. Germline lookup yields CDR1 MNHEY and CDR2 SMNVEV (reference sequence). The CDR3 length is 13 residues. V lost 0 bases to trimming and J lost 11 bases, with 11 bases between them. This clone was observed a handful of times. The sequence derives from a man aged 55-75 years with acute or convalescent COVID-19. Sequenced sample: peripheral blood. This chain connects TRBV27 to TRBJ2-1, with D possibly matching TRBD1 (6 bases). The CDR3 reads CASSLSFRGKQFF. The CDR3 nucleotides read TGTGCCAGCAGTTTATCATTCAGGGGTAAGCAGTTCTTC.